This TCR beta chain came from a study of cytotoxic CD8 clonotypes in ibrutinib-treated CLL. Looking at the study overall: Included were 11 to 12 relapsed/refractory and about 14 treatment-naive patients, of whom approximately 18 were IGHV unmutated. After a median roughly 12 months on treatment (6 to 36), response samples were drawn. Investigators reported 25 or so partial and 2 complete responses; after median around 68 months, approximately 15 patients remained remitted and 12 progressed.

Study-wide results and limits: The times at which samples were taken varied between sustained-remission and progressing patients.

Libraries were prepared by immunoSEQ multiplex PCR; TCRdb keeps only in-frame clonotypes and omits some of them. The sample consists of fewer than 75,000 clones, approximately 71% of them appearing once. The CDR3 is made up of 20 amino acids. Germline CDR1 MGHRA, CDR2 YSYEKL. V gave up 1 base and J gave up 4 bases; unmatched junction bases: 17. In this sample, this clone turned up once. Its antigen is unidentified. The receptor was isolated from a human donor with chronic lymphocytic leukemia. This specimen consisted of PBMCs, obtained after 12 months of ibrutinib treatment. The chain uses TRBV4-1 and TRBJ2-1; TRBD2 agrees at 9 bases. The CDR3 DNA follows: TGCGCCAGCAGCCAAGCCCCGGGACTAGCTCAGGGAAAATGGTACAATGAGCAGTTCTTC. This encodes CASSQAPGLAQGKWYNEQFF.